Listed here are 5 T cell receptor beta chains from one sample, sequenced in a study of blood T cell repertoires in COVID-19 (dated by TCRdb to 2019 to 2021). Receptor amplification or capture employed the immunoSEQ multiplex PCR assay. In its TCRdb copy, this immuneACCESS table keeps in-frame sequences only and misses some clones. Where compared with another copy, unresolved V genes explain less than half of these, and the others have no known cause. This sample gives approximately 110,000 clones in total; roughly 85% of them show up just once. Around 5.5% of the sample is in the top ten clones. What was sequenced was peripheral blood. The receptors were gathered from a woman aged 60-75 years with COVID-19, enrolled during active disease.

The V gene is TRBV6-5, the J gene TRBJ1-5; 12 bases match TRBD1. V trimming: 6 bases; J trimming: 7 bases; junction bases outside the gene matches: 7. From germline, CDR1 is MNHEY and CDR2 SVGAGI. The CDR3 sequence is 15 residues long. The CDR3 DNA is TGTGCCAGCAGCACGGGACAGGGGGCCCCCCAGCCCCAGCATTTT. As protein: CASSTGQGAPQPQHF.

J is TRBJ1-4 and V is TRBV19, with 7 bases that match TRBD1. With V trimmed by 9 bases and J by 5 bases, 6 bases remained unmatched. Germline V gives CDR1 LNHDA, CDR2 SQIVND (reference sequence). The CDR3 loop spans 13 amino acids. Written as DNA, the CDR3 is TGTGCCAGCGGGGACAGCTTGAATGAAAAACTGTTTTTT. Protein: CASGDSLNEKLFF.

The chain joins TRBV10-1 to TRBJ1-5; a possible D gene is TRBD1 (5 bases). The CDR3 has 17 residues. V dropped 5 bases and J dropped 2 bases, with 19 bases sitting between them. From germline, CDR1 is WNHNN and CDR2 SYGVQD (reference sequence). The CDR3 sequence is CASSPKVGREGNQPQHF. The CDR3 bases are TGCGCCAGCAGTCCCAAGGTGGGCAGGGAAGGCAATCAGCCCCAGCATTTT.

This sequence joins TRBV18 and TRBJ2-1; the match to TRBD2 covers 8 bases. V lost 1 base and J lost 4; bases outside the gene matches: 6. The germline gives CDR1 KGHSH, CDR2 LQKENI. CDR3 length: 16 amino acids. The CDR3 loop is CASSPLAGGPYNEQFF. The CDR3 region has the DNA TGTGCCAGCTCACCACTTGCGGGGGGCCCTTACAATGAGCAGTTCTTC.

This clone has only one observation. This chain joins TRBV6-6 and TRBJ1-5; D may be TRBD1 (6 bases). Per germline, CDR1 MNHNY and CDR2 SVGAGI (reference sequence). Trimming took off 4 bases at V and 3 bases at J, with 13 bases between the two ends. There are 15 residues in the CDR3. This CDR3 reads CASSSVGQYNQPQHF. The CDR3 nucleotides are TGTGCCAGCAGTTCCGTTGGACAGTACAATCAGCCCCAGCATTTT.